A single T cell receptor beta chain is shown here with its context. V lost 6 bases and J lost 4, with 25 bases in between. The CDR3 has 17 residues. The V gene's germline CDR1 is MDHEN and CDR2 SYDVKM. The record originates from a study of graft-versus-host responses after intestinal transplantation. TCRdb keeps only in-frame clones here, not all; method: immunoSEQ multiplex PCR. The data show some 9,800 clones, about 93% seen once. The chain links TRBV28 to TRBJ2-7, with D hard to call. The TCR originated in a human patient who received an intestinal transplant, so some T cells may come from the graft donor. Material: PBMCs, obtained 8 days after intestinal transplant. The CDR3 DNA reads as TGTGCCAGCAGCCCCGGACCCCGGCTACAGCTAAAGTACGAGCAGTACTTC. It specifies CASSPGPRLQLKYEQYF. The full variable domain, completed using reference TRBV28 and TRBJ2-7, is DVKVTQSSRYLVKRTGEKVFLECVQDMDHENMFWYRQDPGLGLRLIYFSYDVKMKEKGDIPEGYSVSREKKERFSLILESASTNQTSMYLCASSPGPRLQLKYEQYFGPGTRLTVT.